This TCR beta chain was sequenced in a study of PD-L1 blockade in urothelial cancer. Study overall: Administration of atezolizumab to patients began around 2014, at 1,200 mg intravenously every 3 weeks. Patients' histories included 0 to 3 prior chemotherapy regimens.

Clones were sequenced by immunoSEQ multiplex PCR, and TCRdb holds only the in-frame ones, with some missing. The table has about 32,000 clones, roughly 82% seen once. The length of the CDR3 is 14 residues. CDR1 is MGHRA and CDR2 is YSYEKL in the germline V gene. Urothelial carcinoma in patients was locally advanced or metastatic. Concerning this clone: The junction differs from germline at one of its ends, possibly a read error. Other DNA sequences from this sample encode an identical CDR3 as well.

The sequences come from PBMCs, collected around atezolizumab (anti-PD-L1) treatment. The source is a man aged 60-69 years with urothelial cancer. The chain uses TRBV4-1 and TRBJ2-5; a possible D gene is TRBD2 (5 bases). The CDR3 sequence: CASSPRWGEETQYF. The CDR3 nucleotides read TGCGCTAGCAGCCCCCGGTGGGGAGAAGAGACCCAGTACTTC.